The 11 T cell receptor beta chains below were found in one sample sequenced in a study of PD-1 blockade in classical Hodgkin lymphoma. This table comes from immunoSEQ multiplex PCR, and its TCRdb copy is limited to in-frame clones, with some not included. The sample consists of approximately 20,000 clones, 80% of them appearing once. Noted time point: cycle 4 day 1 (C4D1), after less than 7 weeks of nivolumab. Brentuximab vedotin exposure varied among the patients, all of whom had relapsed after autologous stem cell transplantation. Source: peripheral blood mononuclear cells (PBMCs), taken before the fourth cycle of nivolumab. These TCRs come from a human donor with classical Hodgkin lymphoma.

This sequence joins TRBV19 and TRBJ2-3; no firm D call. Germline V gene data show CDR1 as LNHDA and CDR2 as SQIVND (reference sequence). The CDR3 consists of 14 residues. The ends were cut back, 4 bases at V and 2 bases at J, with 10 bases in the middle. The chain's CDR3 is CASSNPPNTDTQYF. The CDR3 DNA sequence: TGTGCCAGTAGTAACCCTCCGAACACAGATACGCAGTATTTT.

The chain joins TRBV19 to TRBJ1-2; D remains unclear. The CDR3 runs 13 residues. Germline V CDR1 and CDR2: LNHDA, SQIVND (reference sequence). Trimming stripped 3 bases from V and 0 bases from J, with 5 bases between. DNA for the CDR3: TGTGCCAGTAGTATGGCCGCTAACTATGGCTACACCTTC. Its protein is CASSMAANYGYTF.

The CDR3 sequence is CASSPNSGNYGYTF. The CDR3, as DNA: TGTGCCAGCAGTCCGAATTCAGGGAACTATGGCTACACCTTC. The chain carries TRBV27 and TRBJ1-2, with D tentatively TRBD1 (5 bases). Trimming pared 5 bases from V and 2 bases from J, leaving 12 bases between. Germline CDR1 and CDR2: MNHEY and SMNVEV (reference sequence). This CDR3 contains 14 residues.

This CDR3 reads CASSVGAGAQETQYF. In nucleotides, the CDR3 is TGTGCCAGCAGCGTAGGGGCGGGAGCCCAAGAGACCCAGTACTTC. The gene calls are TRBV9 and TRBJ2-5; 7 bases line up with TRBD2. The CDR3 length is 15 residues. Germline values: CDR1 SGDLS, CDR2 YYNGEE. V lost 0 bases and J lost 1; bases outside the gene matches: 3.

CDR3 coding DNA: TGCGCCAGCAGTTTTGGAGGGACTGGTTACTACGAGCAGTACTTC. Protein sequence: CASSFGGTGYYEQYF. The V and J genes are TRBV5-1 and TRBJ2-5, with D perhaps matching TRBD2 (6 bases). Matching the DNA end better, TRBJ2-7 makes the J call doubtful. The germline V gene has CDR1 SGHRS and CDR2 YFSETQ. This CDR3 spans 15 amino acids.

This chain joins TRBV19 and TRBJ2-6, with 7 bases matching TRBD2. Germline assignment: CDR1 LNHDA and CDR2 SQIVND (reference sequence). Losses at the gene ends were 2 bases for V and 0 bases for J; bases not matched to a gene: 4. There are 17 residues in the CDR3. In DNA, the CDR3 is TGTGCCAGTAGTATACTGGGGGGGACCTCTGGGGCCAACGTCCTGACTTTC. Its protein product is CASSILGGTSGANVLTF.

There are a few counts of this clone. The chain joins TRBV4-1 to TRBJ2-3; 10 nucleotides match TRBD2. The CDR3 runs to 15 residues. Germline CDR1 MGHRA, CDR2 YSYEKL. The V segment lost 0 bases and the J segment 9 bases; nucleotides outside the gene matches: 6. The CDR3 nucleotides read TGCGCCAGCAGCCAAGATATTCTGACTAGCGGGACGCAGTATTTT. It translates to CASSQDILTSGTQYF.

This clone occurred a few times. The chain uses TRBV14 and TRBJ2-3, with 10 positions matching TRBD2. The J segment lost 1 base and the V segment lost 6 bases, leaving 10 bases of the junction unmatched. The length of the CDR3 is 17 residues. The germline V gene encodes CDR1 SGHDN and CDR2 FVKESK. CDR3 sequence: CASSQPSGRTGTDTQYF. CDR3 in DNA: TGTGCCAGCAGTCAACCTAGCGGGAGAACTGGCACAGATACGCAGTATTTT.

The V gene is TRBV12-5, the J gene TRBJ2-5, with 7 bases lining up with TRBD1. The germline V gene encodes CDR1 LGHNT and CDR2 FRNRAP. V trimming: 7 bases; J trimming: 5 bases; junction bases outside the gene matches: 16. This CDR3 contains 16 residues. The CDR3 loop is CASASRLTGERETQYF. Written as DNA, the CDR3 is TGTGCTAGTGCCTCTAGACTCACAGGGGAGAGGGAGACCCAGTACTTC.

The CDR3: CASSIGPITGSNTEAFF. In nucleotides, the CDR3 is TGTGCCAGTAGTATAGGTCCGATTACAGGGTCGAACACTGAAGCTTTCTTT. The chain uses TRBV19 and TRBJ1-1, with D perhaps matching TRBD1 (6 bases). Germline-derived CDR1 and CDR2 are LNHDA and SQIVND (reference sequence). V lost 1 base to trimming and J lost 1 base, with 16 bases between them. The CDR3 runs to 17 residues.

CDR3 coding DNA: TGCGCCAGCAGCCAAGAATGGGCCTCCGATGAAGCTTTCTTT. It is translated as CASSQEWASDEAFF. The chain joins TRBV4-1 to TRBJ1-1; D remains ambiguous. Trimming removed 0 bases from V and 7 bases from J, with 12 bases in between. Germline CDR1 reads MGHRA; CDR2 reads YSYEKL. The CDR3 contains 14 residues.